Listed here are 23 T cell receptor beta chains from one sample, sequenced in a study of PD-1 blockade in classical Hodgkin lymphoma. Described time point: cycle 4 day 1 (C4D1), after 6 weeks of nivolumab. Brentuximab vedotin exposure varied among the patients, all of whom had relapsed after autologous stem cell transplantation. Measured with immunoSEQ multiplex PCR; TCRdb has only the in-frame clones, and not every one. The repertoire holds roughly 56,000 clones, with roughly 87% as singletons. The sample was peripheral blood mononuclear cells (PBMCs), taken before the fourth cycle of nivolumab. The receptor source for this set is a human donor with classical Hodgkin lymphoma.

This CDR3 is CASSLGTVVNTEAFF. The CDR3 DNA sequence: TGCGCCAGCAGCTTGGGGACAGTCGTAAACACTGAAGCTTTCTTT. The chain is built from TRBV5-1 and TRBJ1-1; maybe TRBD1 (6 bases). V lost 0 bases and J 2 bases, leaving 11 bases between the germline ends. The CDR3 is 15 amino acids. CDR1 SGHRS and CDR2 YFSETQ come from the germline V gene.

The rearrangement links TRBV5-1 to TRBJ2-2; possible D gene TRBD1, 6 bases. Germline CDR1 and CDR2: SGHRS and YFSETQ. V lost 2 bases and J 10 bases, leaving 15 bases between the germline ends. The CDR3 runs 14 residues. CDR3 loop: CASSFNREILELFF. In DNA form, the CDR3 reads TGCGCCAGCAGCTTCAACAGGGAAATTCTGGAGCTGTTTTTT. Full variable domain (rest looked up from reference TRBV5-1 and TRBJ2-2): KAGVTQTPRYLIKTRGQQVTLSCSPISGHRSVSWYQQTPGQGLQFLFEYFSETQRNKGNFPGRFSGRQFSNSRSEMNVSTLELGDSALYLCASSFNREILELFFGEGSRLTVL.

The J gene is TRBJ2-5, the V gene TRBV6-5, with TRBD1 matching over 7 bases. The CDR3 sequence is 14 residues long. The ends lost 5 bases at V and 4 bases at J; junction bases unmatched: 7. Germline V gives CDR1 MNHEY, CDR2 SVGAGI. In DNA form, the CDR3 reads TGTGCCAGCAGTCCCGGGACAGACGGAGAGACCCAGTACTTC. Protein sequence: CASSPGTDGETQYF.

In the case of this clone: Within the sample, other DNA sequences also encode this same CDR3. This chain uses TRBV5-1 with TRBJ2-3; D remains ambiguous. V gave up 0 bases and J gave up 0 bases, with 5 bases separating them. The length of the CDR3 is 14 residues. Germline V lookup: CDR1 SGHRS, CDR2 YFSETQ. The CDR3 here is CASSLASSTDTQYF. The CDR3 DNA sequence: TGCGCCAGCAGCTTGGCCTCTAGCACAGATACGCAGTATTTT.

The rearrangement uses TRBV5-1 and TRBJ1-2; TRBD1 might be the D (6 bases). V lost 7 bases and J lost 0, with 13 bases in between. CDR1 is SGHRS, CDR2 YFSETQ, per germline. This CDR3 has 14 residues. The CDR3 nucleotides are TGCGCCAGCGGCCCGGACAGAGCTAACTATGGCTACACCTTC. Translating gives CASGPDRANYGYTF.

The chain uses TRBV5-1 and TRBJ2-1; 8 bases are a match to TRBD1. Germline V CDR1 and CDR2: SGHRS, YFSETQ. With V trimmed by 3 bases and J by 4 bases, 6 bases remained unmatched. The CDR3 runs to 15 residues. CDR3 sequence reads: CASSSTGGSYNEQFF. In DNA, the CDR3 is TGCGCCAGCAGCTCCACAGGGGGGTCATACAATGAGCAGTTCTTC. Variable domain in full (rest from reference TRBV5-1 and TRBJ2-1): KAGVTQTPRYLIKTRGQQVTLSCSPISGHRSVSWYQQTPGQGLQFLFEYFSETQRNKGNFPGRFSGRQFSNSRSEMNVSTLELGDSALYLCASSSTGGSYNEQFFGPGTRLTVL.

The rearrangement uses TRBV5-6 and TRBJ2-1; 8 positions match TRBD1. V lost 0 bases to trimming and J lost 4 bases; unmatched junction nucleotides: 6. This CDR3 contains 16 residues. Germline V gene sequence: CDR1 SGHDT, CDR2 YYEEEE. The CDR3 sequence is CASSLDQGATYNEQFF. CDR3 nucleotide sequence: TGTGCCAGCAGCTTGGATCAGGGGGCCACTTACAATGAGCAGTTCTTC. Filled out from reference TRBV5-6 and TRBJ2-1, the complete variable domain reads DAGVTQSPTHLIKTRGQQVTLRCSPKSGHDTVSWYQQALGQGPQFIFQYYEEEERQRGNFPDRFSGHQFPNYSSELNVNALLLGDSALYLCASSLDQGATYNEQFFGPGTRLTVL.

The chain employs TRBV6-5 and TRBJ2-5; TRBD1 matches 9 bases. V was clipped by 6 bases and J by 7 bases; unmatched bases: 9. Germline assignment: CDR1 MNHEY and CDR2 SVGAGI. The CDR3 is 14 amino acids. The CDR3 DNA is TGTGCCAGCAGCCAGACAGGGGGGGACGGGACCCAGTACTTC. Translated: CASSQTGGDGTQYF.

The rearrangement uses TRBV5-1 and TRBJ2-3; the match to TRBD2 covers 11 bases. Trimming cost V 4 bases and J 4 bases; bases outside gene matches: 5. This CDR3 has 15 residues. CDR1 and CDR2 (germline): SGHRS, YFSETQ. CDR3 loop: CASSVTSGEADTQYF. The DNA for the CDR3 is TGCGCCAGCAGCGTGACTAGCGGGGAGGCAGATACGCAGTATTTT.

The CDR3 region has the DNA TGCGCCAGCAGCTTGCTTGGACAGGACTATGGCTACACCTTC. Encoded protein: CASSLLGQDYGYTF. This chain joins TRBV5-1 and TRBJ1-2; the match to TRBD1 covers 7 bases. V trimming: 1 base; J trimming: 3 bases; junction bases outside the gene matches: 3. CDR1 is SGHRS, CDR2 YFSETQ, per germline. This CDR3 contains 14 residues. The full variable domain, rest sourced from reference TRBV5-1 and TRBJ1-2, is KAGVTQTPRYLIKTRGQQVTLSCSPISGHRSVSWYQQTPGQGLQFLFEYFSETQRNKGNFPGRFSGRQFSNSRSEMNVSTLELGDSALYLCASSLLGQDYGYTFGSGTRLTVV.

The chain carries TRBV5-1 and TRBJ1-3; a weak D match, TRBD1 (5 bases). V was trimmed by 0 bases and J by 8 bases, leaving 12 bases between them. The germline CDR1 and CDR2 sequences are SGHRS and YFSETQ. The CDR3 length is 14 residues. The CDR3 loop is CASSLAAAGDTIYF. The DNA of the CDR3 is TGCGCCAGCAGCTTGGCCGCCGCGGGGGACACCATATATTTT.

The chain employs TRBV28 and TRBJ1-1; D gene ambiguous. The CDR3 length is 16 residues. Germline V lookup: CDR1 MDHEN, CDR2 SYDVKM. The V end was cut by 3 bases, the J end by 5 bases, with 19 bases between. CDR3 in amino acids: CASSFYTELEITEAFF. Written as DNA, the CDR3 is TGTGCCAGCAGTTTCTATACGGAGTTGGAGATTACTGAAGCTTTCTTT.

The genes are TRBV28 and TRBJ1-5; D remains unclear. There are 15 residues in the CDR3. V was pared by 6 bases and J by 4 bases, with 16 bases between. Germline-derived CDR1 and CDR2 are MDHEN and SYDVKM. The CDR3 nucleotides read TGTGCCAGCAGGCAAGCGGACGGTAAAAATCAGCCCCAGCATTTT. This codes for CASRQADGKNQPQHF.

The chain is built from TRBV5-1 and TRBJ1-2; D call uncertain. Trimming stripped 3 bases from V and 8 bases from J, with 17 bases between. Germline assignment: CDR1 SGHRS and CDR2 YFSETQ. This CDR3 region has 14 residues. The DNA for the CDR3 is TGCGCCAGCAGCTCAGAACCTGTCCCGGGAGGCTACACCTTC. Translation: CASSSEPVPGGYTF.

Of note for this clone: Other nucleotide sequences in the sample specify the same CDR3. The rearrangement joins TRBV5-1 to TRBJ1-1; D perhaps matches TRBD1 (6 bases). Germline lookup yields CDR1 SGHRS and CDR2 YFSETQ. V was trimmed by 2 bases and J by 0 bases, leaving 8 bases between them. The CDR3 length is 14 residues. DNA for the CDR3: TGCGCCAGCAGCTTACAGGGAATGAACACTGAAGCTTTCTTT. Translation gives CASSLQGMNTEAFF.

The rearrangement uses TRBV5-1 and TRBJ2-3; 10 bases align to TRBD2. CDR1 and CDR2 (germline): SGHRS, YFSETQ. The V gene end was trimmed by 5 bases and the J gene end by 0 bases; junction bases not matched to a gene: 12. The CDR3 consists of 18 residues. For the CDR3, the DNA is TGCGCCAGCAGAGCGGGAGGGGTCCCCCCCATTAGCACAGATACGCAGTATTTT. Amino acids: CASRAGGVPPISTDTQYF.

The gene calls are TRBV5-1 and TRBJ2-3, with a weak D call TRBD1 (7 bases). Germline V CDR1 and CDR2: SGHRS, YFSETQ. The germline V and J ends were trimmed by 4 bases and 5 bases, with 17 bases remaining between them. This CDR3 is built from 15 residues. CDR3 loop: CASSPPEGAGDTQYF. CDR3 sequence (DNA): TGCGCCAGCAGCCCCCCGGAGGGGGCAGGAGATACGCAGTATTTT. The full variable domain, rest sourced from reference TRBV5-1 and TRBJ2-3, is KAGVTQTPRYLIKTRGQQVTLSCSPISGHRSVSWYQQTPGQGLQFLFEYFSETQRNKGNFPGRFSGRQFSNSRSEMNVSTLELGDSALYLCASSPPEGAGDTQYFGPGTRLTVL.

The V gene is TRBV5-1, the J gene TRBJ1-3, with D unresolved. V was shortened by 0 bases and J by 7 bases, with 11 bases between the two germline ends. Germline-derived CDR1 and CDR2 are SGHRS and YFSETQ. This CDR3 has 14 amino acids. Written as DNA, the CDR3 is TGCGCCAGCAGCTTGGTTGATTCGAGGAACACCATATATTTT. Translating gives CASSLVDSRNTIYF.

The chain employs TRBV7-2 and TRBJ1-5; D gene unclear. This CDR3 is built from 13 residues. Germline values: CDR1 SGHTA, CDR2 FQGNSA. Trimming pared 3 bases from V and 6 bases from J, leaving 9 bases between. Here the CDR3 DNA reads TGTGCCAGCAGCTTTACGTCCATTCAGCCCCAGCATTTT. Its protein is CASSFTSIQPQHF.

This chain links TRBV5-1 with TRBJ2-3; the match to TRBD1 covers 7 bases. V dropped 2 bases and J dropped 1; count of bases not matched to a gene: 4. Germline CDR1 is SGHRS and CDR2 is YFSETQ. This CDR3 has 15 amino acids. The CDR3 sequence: CASSFVGQGTDTQYF. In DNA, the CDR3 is TGCGCCAGCAGCTTTGTAGGACAGGGCACAGATACGCAGTATTTT.

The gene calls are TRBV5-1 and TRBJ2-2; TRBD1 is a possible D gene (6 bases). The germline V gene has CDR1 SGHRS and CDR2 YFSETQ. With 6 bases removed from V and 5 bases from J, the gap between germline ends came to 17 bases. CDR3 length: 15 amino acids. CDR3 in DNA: TGCGCCAGCACACCAACTGGACAGACTACCGGGGAGCTGTTTTTT. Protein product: CASTPTGQTTGELFF.

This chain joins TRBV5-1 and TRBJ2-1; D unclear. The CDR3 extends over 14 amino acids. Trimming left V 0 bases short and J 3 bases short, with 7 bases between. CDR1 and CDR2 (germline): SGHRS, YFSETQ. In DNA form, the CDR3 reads TGCGCCAGCAGCTTGGCTGCGGACTACAATGAGCAGTTCTTC. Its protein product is CASSLAADYNEQFF.

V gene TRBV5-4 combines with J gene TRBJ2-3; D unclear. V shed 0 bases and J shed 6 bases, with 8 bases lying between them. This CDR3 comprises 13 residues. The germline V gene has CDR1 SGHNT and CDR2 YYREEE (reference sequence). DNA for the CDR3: TGTGCCAGCAGCTTGGCCGCAACCGATACGCAGTATTTT. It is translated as CASSLAATDTQYF. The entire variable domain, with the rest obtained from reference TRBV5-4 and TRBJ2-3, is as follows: ETGVTQSPTHLIKTRGQQVTLRCSSQSGHNTVSWYQQALGQGPQFIFQYYREEENGRGNFPPRFSGLQFPNYSSELNVNALELDDSALYLCASSLAATDTQYFGPGTRLTVL.